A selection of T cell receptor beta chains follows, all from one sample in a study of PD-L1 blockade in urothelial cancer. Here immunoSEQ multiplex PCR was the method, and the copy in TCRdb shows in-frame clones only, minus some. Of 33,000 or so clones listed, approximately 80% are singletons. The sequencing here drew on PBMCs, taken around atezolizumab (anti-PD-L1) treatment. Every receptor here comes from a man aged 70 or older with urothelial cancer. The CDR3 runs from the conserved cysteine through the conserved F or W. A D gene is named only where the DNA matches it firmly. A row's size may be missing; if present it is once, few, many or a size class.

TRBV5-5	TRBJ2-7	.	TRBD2	CASSSGLAVPYEQYF	TGTGCCAGCAGCTCCGGACTAGCGGTCCCCTACGAGCAGTACTTC
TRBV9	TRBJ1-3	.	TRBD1	CASSMGQGRNTIYF	TGTGCCAGCAGCATGGGACAGGGTAGAAACACCATATATTTT
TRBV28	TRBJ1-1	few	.	CASSLGAGEAFF	TGTGCCAGCAGTTTAGGGGCAGGTGAAGCTTTCTTT
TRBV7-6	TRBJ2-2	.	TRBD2	CASSPGLAGTGELFF	TGTGCCAGCAGCCCTGGACTAGCGGGCACCGGGGAGCTGTTTTTT
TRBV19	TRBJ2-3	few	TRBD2	CASSIGPSGGAPADTQYF	TGTGCCAGTAGTATCGGCCCTAGCGGGGGGGCCCCCGCAGATACGCAGTATTTT
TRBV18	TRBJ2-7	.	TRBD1	CASSPPGDRAVHEQYF	TGTGCCAGCTCACCACCGGGAGACAGGGCTGTCCACGAGCAGTACTTC
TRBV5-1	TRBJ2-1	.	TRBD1	CASSFNRGANEQFF	TGCGCCAGCAGCTTCAACAGGGGAGCCAATGAGCAGTTCTTC
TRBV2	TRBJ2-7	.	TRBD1	CASVRDRGQYEQYF	TGTGCCAGCGTCCGGGACAGGGGGCAGTACGAGCAGTACTTC
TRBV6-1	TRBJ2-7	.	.	CASSGSGAYEQYF	TGTGCCAGCAGTGGCAGCGGAGCCTACGAGCAGTACTTC
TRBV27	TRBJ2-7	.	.	CASSSTGYEQYF	TGTGCCAGCAGCTCCACAGGTTACGAGCAGTACTTC
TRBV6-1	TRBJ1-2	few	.	CASSATMGLFGYGYTF	TGTGCCAGCAGTGCGACGATGGGACTCTTTGGCTATGGCTACACCTTC
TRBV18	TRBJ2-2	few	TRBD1	CASSAFGTGNTGELFF	TGTGCCAGCTCTGCATTCGGGACAGGGAACACCGGGGAGCTGTTTTTT
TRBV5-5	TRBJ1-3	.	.	CASSAAGTYFSGNTIYF	TGTGCCAGCAGCGCGGCCGGGACATATTTTTCTGGAAACACCATATATTTT
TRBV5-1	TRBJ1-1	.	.	CASTDNLNTEAFF	TGCGCCAGCACCGACAACTTGAACACTGAAGCTTTCTTT
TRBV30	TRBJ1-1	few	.	CAWGGKGLINTEAFF	TGTGCCTGGGGGGGAAAGGGACTGATTAACACTGAAGCTTTCTTT
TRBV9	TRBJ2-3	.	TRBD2	CASSVDGGGTRSTDTQYF	TGTGCCAGCAGCGTAGACGGGGGGGGGACAAGGAGCACAGATACGCAGTATTTT
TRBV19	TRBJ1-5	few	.	CASSIQGSGNQPQHF	TGTGCCAGTAGTATACAGGGATCGGGCAATCAGCCCCAGCATTTT
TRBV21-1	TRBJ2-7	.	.	CASSKLGTGQFFPYEQYF	TGTGCCAGCAGCAAGCTTGGGACAGGCCAATTTTTTCCCTACGAGCAGTACTTC
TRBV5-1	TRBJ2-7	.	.	CASSLGGNPYEQYF	TGCGCCAGCAGCCTTGGGGGGAACCCCTACGAGCAGTACTTC
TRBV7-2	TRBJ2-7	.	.	CASSPTSYEQYF	TGTGCCAGCAGCCCCACATCCTACGAGCAGTACTTC
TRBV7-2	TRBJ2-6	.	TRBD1	CASSHSPGQGGAGANVLTF	TGTGCCAGCAGCCACTCCCCGGGACAGGGGGGCGCTGGGGCCAACGTCCTGACTTTC
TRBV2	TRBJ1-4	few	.	CASSEAARELFF	TGTGCCAGCAGTGAAGCGGCCAGGGAACTGTTTTTT
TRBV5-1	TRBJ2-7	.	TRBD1	CASSLGLRQGSHEQYF	TGCGCCAGCAGCTTGGGCTTGAGACAGGGGTCACACGAGCAGTACTTC
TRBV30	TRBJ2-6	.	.	CAWSWGPRAGSIVGANVLTF	TGTGCCTGGAGTTGGGGGCCCCGGGCAGGGTCGATAGTCGGGGCCAACGTCCTGACTTTC
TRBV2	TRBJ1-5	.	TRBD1	CASSESGGGQPQHF	TGTGCCAGCAGTGAATCAGGGGGCGGGCAGCCCCAGCATTTT
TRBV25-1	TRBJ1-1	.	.	CASSGQAGTEAFF	TGTGCCAGCAGTGGGCAGGCGGGCACTGAAGCTTTCTTT
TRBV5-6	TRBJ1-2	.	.	CASSRGSTNYGYTF	TGTGCCAGCAGCCGCGGCAGTACTAACTATGGCTACACCTTC
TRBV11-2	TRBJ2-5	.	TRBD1	CASSLQATGVGETQYF	TGTGCCAGCAGCTTACAGGCGACAGGGGTGGGGGAGACCCAGTACTTC
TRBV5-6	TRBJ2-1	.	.	CASSLDPQSYNEQFF	TGTGCCAGCAGCTTGGACCCCCAGTCCTACAATGAGCAGTTCTTC
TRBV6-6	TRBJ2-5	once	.	CASSYYGEETQYF	TGTGCCAGCAGTTACTACGGGGAGGAGACCCAGTACTTC
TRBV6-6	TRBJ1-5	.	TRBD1	CASSSSGGNAQPQHF	TGTGCCAGCAGTTCGTCAGGGGGCAATGCCCAGCCCCAGCATTTT
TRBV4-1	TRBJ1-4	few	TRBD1	CASSQPGQGMSEKLFF	TGCGCCAGCAGCCAACCCGGACAGGGGATGTCAGAAAAACTGTTTTTT
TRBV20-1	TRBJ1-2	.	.	CSVRPEAGYTF	TGCAGTGTCCGGCCCGAGGCTGGCTACACCTTC
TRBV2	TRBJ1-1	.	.	CASSEVSVEAFF	TGTGCCAGCAGTGAAGTGTCGGTCGAAGCTTTCTTT